This T cell receptor (beta chain) was recovered during a study of T cell responses to AZD1222 COVID-19 vaccine. Study summary: Analysis merged second doses at about 4 or about 12 weeks.

Study results and caveats: Vaccine-associated CD4 TCRs spanned spike, dominant at 160-218 and 743-854. Most donors were white British and more were female, and clonal diversity was possibly underestimated.

TCRdb's table, derived via immunoSEQ multiplex PCR, lists solely in-frame clones and lacks some. The sample comprises more than 100,000 clones, roughly 90% of which are singletons, and approximately 1.6% rests with the top ten. Regarding this clone: What it binds is unknown.

Per the germline V gene, CDR1 is MNHEY and CDR2 is SMNVEV (reference sequence). Trimming stripped 2 bases from V and 0 bases from J, with 2 bases between. This CDR3 spans 14 amino acids. The material sequenced was peripheral blood, taken on day 0 of AZD1222 vaccination. The rearrangement uses TRBV27 and TRBJ2-6; D is uncertain. The source of this sequence is an adult in good health. CDR3 nucleotide sequence: TGTGCCAGCAGTTTAACCTCTGGGGCCAACGTCCTGACTTTC. Its translation: CASSLTSGANVLTF.